This TCR beta chain originates from a study of T cell repertoires in cytomegalovirus infection. Study context: Recently identified HLA-C-restricted CMV epitopes were used, and well-studied HLA-B-restricted CMV epitopes were used as well. Based on public TCR beta signatures, there were indications of CMV infection and of a matching HLA type.

This clonotype was detected many times. The antigen is undetermined. TCRdb re-called the reads through MiXCR, storing one row per CDR3 protein. The sample has around 100,000 distinct CDR3 sequences, around 31% seen once. The CDR3 totals 15 residues. V gave up 5 bases and J gave up 1 base, with 12 bases separating them. Looked up from germline, CDR1 is SGHTA and CDR2 is FQGNSA. This chain links TRBV7-2 with TRBJ2-4, with unresolved D. Sample: CD8+ T cells from cultured PBMCs, taken from culture after CMV antigen stimulation. This receptor was taken from a human donor in good health (CMV status not recorded). Some clones in this sample may be carry-over from other donors' samples. The CDR3 coding sequence is TGTGCCAGCAGCCCAAGGATAATGGCCAAAAACATTCAGTACTTC. This encodes CASSPRIMAKNIQYF.